This TCR beta chain emerged from a study of T cells in Graves' hyperthyroidism and ophthalmopathy. Regions amplified from RNA transcripts were the TCR beta CDR3 regions. The HTBI primer set served for first-round RT-PCR of the TCR CDR3. TCRdb reanalysed the multiplex PCR reads using MiXCR and keeps one entry per CDR3 protein. The repertoire holds about 400,000 distinct CDR3 sequences, 11% to 15% seen once, with 25% to 30% in the top ten. The CDR3 has 15 residues. V was pared by 10 bases and J by 3 bases, with 11 bases of the junction left unmatched. The V gene's germline CDR1 is ENHRY and CDR2 SYGVKD. Ten or more counts support this clonotype.

The sequencing sample was made of blood. This sequence joins TRBV10-3 and TRBJ2-7; 11 bases are shared with TRBD2. The receptor comes from a man aged 50-60 years with Graves' ophthalmopathy. The CDR3, as DNA: TGTGCCACCGAAGGAGGGGGGACTAGCGGCTACGAGCAGTACTTC. This encodes CATEGGGTSGYEQYF.